The 2 T cell receptor beta chains reported below all come from one sample, sequenced in a study of blood T cell repertoires in COVID-19. TCRdb's table, derived via immunoSEQ multiplex PCR, lists solely in-frame clones and lacks some. The sample gives 300,000 to 400,000 clones, around 80% of which show up once; around 3% is in the top ten. Specimen: peripheral blood. These receptors were collected from a man in his thirties or forties with active or convalescent COVID-19.

The gene calls are TRBV3-1 (or the pseudogene TRBV3-2) and TRBJ2-2, with D possibly being TRBD2 (6 bases). Trimming took off 2 bases at V and 2 bases at J, with 9 bases between the two ends. The CDR3 length is 15 residues. Germline CDR1 LGHDT, CDR2 YNNKEL (reference sequence). The CDR3 sequence: CASSQRGLNTGELFF. DNA of the CDR3: TGTGCCAGCAGCCAACGGGGACTCAACACCGGGGAGCTGTTTTTT.

The J gene is TRBJ1-2, the V gene TRBV5-5; D gene uncertain. Trimming shortened V by 3 bases and J by 4 bases, and 16 bases separated the two germline ends. Germline V gene sequence: CDR1 SGHKS, CDR2 YYEKEE (reference sequence). The CDR3 consists of 15 residues. The CDR3 DNA sequence: TGTGCCAGCAGCTCCGGAGGGCTTCCTCGCTATGGCTACACCTTC. This gives the protein CASSSGGLPRYGYTF.